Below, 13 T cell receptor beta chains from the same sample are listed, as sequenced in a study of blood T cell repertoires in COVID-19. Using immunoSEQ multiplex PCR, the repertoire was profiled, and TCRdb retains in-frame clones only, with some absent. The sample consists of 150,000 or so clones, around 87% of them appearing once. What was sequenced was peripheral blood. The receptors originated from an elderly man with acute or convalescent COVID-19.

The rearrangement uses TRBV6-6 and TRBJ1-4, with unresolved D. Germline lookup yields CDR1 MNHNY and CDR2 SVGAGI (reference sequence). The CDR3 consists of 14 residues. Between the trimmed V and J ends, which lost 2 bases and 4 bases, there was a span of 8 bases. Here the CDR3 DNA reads TGTGCCAGCAGTTACGAGGCTATTAATGAAAAACTGTTTTTT. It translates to CASSYEAINEKLFF.

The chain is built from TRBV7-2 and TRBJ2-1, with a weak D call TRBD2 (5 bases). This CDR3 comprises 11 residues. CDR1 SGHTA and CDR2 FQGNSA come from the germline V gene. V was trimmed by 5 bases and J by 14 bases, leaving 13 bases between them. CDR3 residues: CASSRDSGKFF. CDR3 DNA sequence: TGTGCCAGCAGCCGAGATTCGGGGAAGTTCTTC.

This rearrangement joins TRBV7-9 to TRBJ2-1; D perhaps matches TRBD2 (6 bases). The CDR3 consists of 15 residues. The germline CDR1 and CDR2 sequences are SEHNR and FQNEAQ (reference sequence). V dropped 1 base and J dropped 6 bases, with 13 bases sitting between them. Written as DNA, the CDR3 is TGTGCCAGCAGCTTAGTTAGCGGCCTGGTCAATGAGCAGTTCTTC. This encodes CASSLVSGLVNEQFF.

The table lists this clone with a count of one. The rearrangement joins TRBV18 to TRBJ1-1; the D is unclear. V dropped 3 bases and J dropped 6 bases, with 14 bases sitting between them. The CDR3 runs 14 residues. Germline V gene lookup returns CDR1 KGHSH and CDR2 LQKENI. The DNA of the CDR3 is TGTGCCAGCTCACCTCTTAGTGGTACCGCTGAAGCTTTCTTT. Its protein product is CASSPLSGTAEAFF.

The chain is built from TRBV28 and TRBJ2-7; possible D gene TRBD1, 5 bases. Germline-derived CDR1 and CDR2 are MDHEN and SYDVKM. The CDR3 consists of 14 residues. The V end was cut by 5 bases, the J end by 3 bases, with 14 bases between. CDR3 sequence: CASSEDMNLYEQYF. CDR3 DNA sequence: TGTGCCAGCAGTGAGGACATGAATCTCTACGAGCAGTACTTC.

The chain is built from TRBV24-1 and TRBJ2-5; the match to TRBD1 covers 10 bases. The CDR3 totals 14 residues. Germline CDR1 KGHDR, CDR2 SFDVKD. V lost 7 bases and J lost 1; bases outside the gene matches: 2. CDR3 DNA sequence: TGTGCCACCAGGGACAGGGGGAGCCAAGAGACCCAGTACTTC. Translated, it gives CATRDRGSQETQYF.

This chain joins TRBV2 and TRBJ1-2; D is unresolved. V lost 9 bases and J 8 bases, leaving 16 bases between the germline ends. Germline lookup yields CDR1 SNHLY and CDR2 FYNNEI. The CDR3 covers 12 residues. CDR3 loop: CARPGEFGGYTF. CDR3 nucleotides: TGTGCCAGACCCGGAGAGTTCGGCGGCTACACCTTC. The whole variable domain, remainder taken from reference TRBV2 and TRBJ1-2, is EPEVTQTPSHQVTQMGQEVILRCVPISNHLYFYWYRQILGQKVEFLVSFYNNEISEKSEIFDDQFSVERPDGSNFTLKIRSTKLEDSAMYFCARPGEFGGYTFGSGTRLTVV.

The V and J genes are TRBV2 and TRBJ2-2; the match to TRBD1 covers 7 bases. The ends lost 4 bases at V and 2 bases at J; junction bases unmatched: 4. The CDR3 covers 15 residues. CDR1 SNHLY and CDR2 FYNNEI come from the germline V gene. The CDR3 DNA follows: TGTGCCAGCAGTGGACAGGGCCTAAACACCGGGGAGCTGTTTTTT. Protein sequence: CASSGQGLNTGELFF.

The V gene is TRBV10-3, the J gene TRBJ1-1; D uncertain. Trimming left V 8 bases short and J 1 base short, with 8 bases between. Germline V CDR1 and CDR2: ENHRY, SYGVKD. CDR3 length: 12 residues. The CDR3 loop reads CAIARGNTEAFF. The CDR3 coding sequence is TGTGCCATCGCGCGGGGGAACACTGAAGCTTTCTTT.

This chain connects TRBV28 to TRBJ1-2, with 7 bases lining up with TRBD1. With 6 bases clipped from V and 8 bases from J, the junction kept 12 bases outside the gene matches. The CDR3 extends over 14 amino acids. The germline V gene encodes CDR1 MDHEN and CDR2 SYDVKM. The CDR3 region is CASRATGARGGYTF. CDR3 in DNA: TGTGCCAGCAGAGCAACAGGGGCGCGAGGGGGCTACACCTTC.

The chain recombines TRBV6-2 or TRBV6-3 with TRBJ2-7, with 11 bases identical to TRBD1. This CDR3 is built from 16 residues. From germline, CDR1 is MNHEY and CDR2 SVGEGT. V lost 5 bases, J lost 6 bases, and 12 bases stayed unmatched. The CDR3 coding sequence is TGTGCCAGCAGTGGGGCTATTCGGACAGGGGGCGGCGAGCAGTACTTC. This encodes CASSGAIRTGGGEQYF.

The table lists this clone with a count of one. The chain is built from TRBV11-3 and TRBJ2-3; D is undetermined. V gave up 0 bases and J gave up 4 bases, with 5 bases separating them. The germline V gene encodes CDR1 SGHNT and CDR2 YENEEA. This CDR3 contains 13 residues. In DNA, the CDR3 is TGTGCCAGCAGCTTAGAAGCCGCAGATACGCAGTATTTT. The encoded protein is CASSLEAADTQYF.

CDR3 bases: TGTGCCAGCAGTGAAGGATGGCACCCAAATCAGCCCCAGCATTTT. It yields the protein CASSEGWHPNQPQHF. The chain carries TRBV6-1 and TRBJ1-5, with unresolved D. Per the germline V gene, CDR1 is MNHNS and CDR2 is SASEGT. Between the trimmed V and J ends, which lost 1 base and 4 bases, there was a span of 11 bases. This CDR3 contains 15 residues.